Below, 20 T cell receptor beta chains from the same sample are listed, as sequenced in a study of blood T cell repertoires in COVID-19. Produced via immunoSEQ multiplex PCR; TCRdb's table is partial and in-frame only. The sample shows roughly 24,000 clones, less than 90% of them seen only once. Sequences were obtained from peripheral blood. The source is a man in his 70s with COVID-19, enrolled during active disease.

This chain links TRBV11-2 with TRBJ2-1, with D unresolved. CDR1 is SGHAT and CDR2 is FQNNGV in the germline V gene. Trimming removed 0 bases at V and 0 bases at J, with 12 bases between. This CDR3 contains 17 residues. CDR3 coding DNA: TGTGCCAGCAGCTTAGATTCCCCCTTTAGCTCCTACAATGAGCAGTTCTTC. Amino acid sequence: CASSLDSPFSSYNEQFF.

The rearrangement joins TRBV7-9 to TRBJ2-3; possibly TRBD1 for D (5 bases). The V gene's germline CDR1 is SEHNR and CDR2 FQNEAQ (reference sequence). Deletions cut 2 bases from V and 3 bases from J, with 6 bases between. The CDR3 covers 13 residues. CDR3: CASSLQGTDTQYF. CDR3 in DNA: TGTGCCAGCAGCTTACAGGGTACAGATACGCAGTATTTT.

Of note for this clone: The junction and the germline gene differ at one end; a read error may be behind it. The chain employs TRBV2 and TRBJ2-7, with 9 positions matching TRBD1. The germline CDR1 and CDR2 sequences are SNHLY and FYNNEI. This CDR3 has 15 residues. CDR3 DNA: TGTGCCAGCAGCGAAGGGACAGGGCGGACCTACGAGCAGTACTTC. Its protein is CASSEGTGRTYEQYF.

The chain employs TRBV12-3 or TRBV12-4 and TRBJ1-2; possibly TRBD1 for D (6 bases). This CDR3 is 13 amino acids long. Trimming took 6 bases from V and 2 from J, leaving 10 bases between them. The CDR3 is CASRLTGNYGYTF. The CDR3 bases are TGTGCCAGCAGACTTACAGGGAACTATGGCTACACCTTC.

The gene calls are TRBV5-1 and TRBJ1-2; 9 positions agree with TRBD1. The CDR3 runs 15 residues. With V trimmed by 3 bases and J by 6 bases, 9 bases remained unmatched. Germline V gene sequence: CDR1 SGHRS, CDR2 YFSETQ. Written as DNA, the CDR3 is TGCGCCAGCAGCTGGGACAGGGAAGGTCGTGATGGCTACACCTTC. Amino acids: CASSWDREGRDGYTF.

This clone was counted only a few times. This rearrangement joins TRBV4-1 to TRBJ1-2; the D is unclear. Trimming took 1 base from V and 10 from J, leaving 7 bases between them. Germline lookup yields CDR1 MGHRA and CDR2 YSYEKL. This CDR3 is 11 amino acids long. CDR3 sequence (DNA): TGCGCCAGCAGCCAAGGCTTGGCCTACACCTTC. It specifies CASSQGLAYTF.

The chain combines TRBV4-1 with TRBJ2-3; D may be TRBD2 (6 bases). CDR1 is MGHRA and CDR2 is YSYEKL in the germline V gene. The CDR3 runs 17 residues. Trimming stripped 5 bases from V and 0 bases from J, with 18 bases between. CDR3 residues: CASSIRPGVTSTDTQYF. The CDR3 nucleotides are TGCGCCAGCAGCATTAGGCCGGGAGTAACGAGCACAGATACGCAGTATTTT.

The rearrangement joins TRBV18 to TRBJ1-4, with D possibly TRBD1 on 6 matching bases. The germline V and J ends were trimmed by 8 bases and 4 bases, with 17 bases remaining between them. The CDR3 has 15 residues. In germline, CDR1 is KGHSH, CDR2 LQKENI. Written as DNA, the CDR3 is TGTGCCAGCACAAAGCGGGACACGTTTAATGAAAAACTGTTTTTT. Protein sequence: CASTKRDTFNEKLFF.

In its sample, this clone was seen once. The chain joins TRBV18 to TRBJ1-2; D remains ambiguous. Germline values: CDR1 KGHSH, CDR2 LQKENI. Trimming took 1 base from V and 7 from J, leaving 13 bases between them. The length of the CDR3 is 14 residues. CDR3 region: CASSPLVLGSGYTF. DNA of the CDR3: TGTGCCAGCTCACCACTAGTGCTAGGAAGTGGCTACACCTTC.

The genes are TRBV7-9 and TRBJ2-3; D is perhaps TRBD2 (6 bases). Germline CDR1 and CDR2: SEHNR and FQNEAQ (reference sequence). Trimming stripped 2 bases from V and 8 bases from J, with 17 bases between. This CDR3 has 15 amino acids. The CDR3 DNA reads as TGTGCCAGCAGCTTAACGGGGGACCGCTGGCGTACGCAGTATTTT. Amino acid sequence: CASSLTGDRWRTQYF.

The table lists this clone with a few counts. V usage is TRBV7-8 and J usage is TRBJ2-5; 10 bases match TRBD2. The J segment lost 4 bases and the V segment lost 5 bases, leaving 7 bases of the junction unmatched. The V gene's germline CDR1 is SGHVS and CDR2 FQNEAQ. This CDR3 has 15 amino acids. The CDR3 reads CASSPVAGGGETQYF. CDR3 in DNA: TGTGCCAGCAGCCCCGTAGCGGGAGGAGGAGAGACCCAGTACTTC.

The chain employs TRBV7-8 and TRBJ2-5; D gene unclear. V was cut by 2 bases and J by 5 bases, with 9 bases left in between. Looked up from germline, CDR1 is SGHVS and CDR2 is FQNEAQ. CDR3 length: 13 residues. The CDR3 spells CASSLTRWETQYF. CDR3 in DNA: TGTGCCAGCAGCTTAACTCGGTGGGAGACCCAGTACTTC.

In DNA, the CDR3 is TGTGCCAGCAGCTTATCTTGGGCCACGGCTATCTCTGGAAACACCATATATTTT. This translates into CASSLSWATAISGNTIYF. The gene calls are TRBV7-2 and TRBJ1-3; no clear D. The CDR3 is 18 residues long. CDR1 SGHTA and CDR2 FQGNSA come from the germline V gene. Trimming cost V 2 bases and J 0 bases, with 17 bases left between them.

This chain joins TRBV15 and TRBJ2-5, with 7 nucleotides matching TRBD1. J was trimmed by 5 bases and V by 8 bases; bases with no gene match: 11. Germline assignment: CDR1 LNHNV and CDR2 YYDKDF (reference sequence). CDR3 length equals 14 residues. The DNA of the CDR3 is TGTGCCACCGAACGTAGGGGGCGCGGGGAGACCCAGTACTTC. Residues: CATERRGRGETQYF.

The rearrangement links TRBV18 to TRBJ1-1, with a possible D match to TRBD1 (6 bases). CDR1 KGHSH and CDR2 LQKENI come from the germline V gene. The germline V and J ends were trimmed by 2 bases and 2 bases, with 12 bases remaining between them. The CDR3 is made up of 15 amino acids. Here the CDR3 DNA reads TGTGCCAGCTCACCAAACAGGGACCGCAACACTGAAGCTTTCTTT. Translating gives CASSPNRDRNTEAFF.

This chain connects TRBV5-1 to TRBJ1-2; TRBD1 is a possible D gene (5 bases). Trimming took 5 bases from V and 5 from J, leaving 13 bases between them. CDR3 size: 13 residues. Germline V gene data show CDR1 as SGHRS and CDR2 as YFSETQ. The CDR3 region is CASRGTGKYGYTF. CDR3 in DNA: TGCGCCAGCAGGGGCACAGGAAAATATGGCTACACCTTC.

This clone turned up a few times. V is TRBV3-1 (or the pseudogene TRBV3-2) and J is TRBJ2-7, with 8 bases identical to TRBD1. CDR1 is LGHDT, CDR2 YNNKEL, per germline (reference sequence). The CDR3 contains 15 residues. The trim removed 2 bases at V and 6 bases at J, leaving 9 bases unmatched. The CDR3 DNA sequence: TGTGCCAGCAGCCAAAACAGGGGGGCGTTCGGCGAGCAGTACTTC. Its translation is CASSQNRGAFGEQYF.

This clone was seen once. V and J are TRBV5-4 and TRBJ2-7; D perhaps matches TRBD2 (5 bases). CDR3 length: 12 residues. CDR1 is SGHNT and CDR2 is YYREEE in the germline V gene (reference sequence). The ends were cut back, 3 bases at V and 7 bases at J, with 11 bases in the middle. The CDR3 loop reads CASSSFTGEQYF. The CDR3 nucleotides are TGTGCCAGCAGCTCGTTCACGGGGGAGCAGTACTTC.

The chain carries TRBV6-5 and TRBJ1-2, with D maybe TRBD1 (5 bases). Germline assignment: CDR1 MNHEY and CDR2 SVGAGI. This CDR3 is 11 amino acids long. V lost 6 bases and J lost 8, with 10 bases in between. CDR3: CASRRDGGYTF. The CDR3 coding sequence is TGTGCCAGCAGGCGGGACGGAGGCTACACCTTC.

This clone was seen a handful of times. This rearrangement joins TRBV27 to TRBJ2-6, with 7 bases matching TRBD2. The CDR3 loop spans 17 amino acids. Germline V gene data show CDR1 as MNHEY and CDR2 as SMNVEV (reference sequence). After removal of 6 bases from V and 3 bases from J, the junction contained 11 bases not matched to a gene. The CDR3 DNA reads TGTGCCAGCAGGGGGGTTCGGGGGGTAGTTGGGGCCAACGTCCTGACTTTC. Translating gives CASRGVRGVVGANVLTF.